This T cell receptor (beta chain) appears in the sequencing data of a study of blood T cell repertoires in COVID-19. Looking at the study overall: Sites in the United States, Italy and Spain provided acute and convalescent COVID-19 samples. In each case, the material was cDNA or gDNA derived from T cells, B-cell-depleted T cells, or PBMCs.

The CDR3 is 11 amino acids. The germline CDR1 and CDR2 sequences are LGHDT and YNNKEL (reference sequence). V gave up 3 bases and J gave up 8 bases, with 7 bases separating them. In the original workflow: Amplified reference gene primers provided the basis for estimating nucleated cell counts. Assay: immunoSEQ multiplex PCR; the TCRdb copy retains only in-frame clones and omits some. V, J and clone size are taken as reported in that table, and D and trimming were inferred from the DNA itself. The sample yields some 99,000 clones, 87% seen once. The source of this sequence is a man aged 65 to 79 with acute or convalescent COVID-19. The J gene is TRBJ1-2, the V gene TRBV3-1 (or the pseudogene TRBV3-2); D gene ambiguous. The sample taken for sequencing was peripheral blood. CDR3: CASSQGRGYTF. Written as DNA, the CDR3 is TGTGCCAGCAGCCAGGGCAGGGGCTACACCTTC.